These T cell receptor beta chains were read from a single sample in a study of CD8 T cells in Susac syndrome. TCRdb recomputed calls from the immunoSEQ multiplex PCR reads with MiXCR, one row per CDR3 protein. This sample yields approximately 210,000 distinct CDR3 sequences, of which 94% are seen a single time; approximately 0.15% belongs to the top ten. Sequencing was carried out using CD4+ T cells from PBMCs. The receptors derive from a human donor with Susac syndrome. Both conserved end residues are part of each CDR3. D genes are given only for firm matches. Rows may omit the clone size; those that give it use once, few, many or a size class.

V gene	CDR3 length	clone size	D gene	J gene	CDR3 protein	CDR3 DNA
TRBV5-4	16	-	-	TRBJ2-3	CASSLVGGNLTDTQYF	TGTGCCAGCAGCTTGGTTGGGGGAAACCTTACAGATACGCAGTATTTT
TRBV3-1	14	-	-	TRBJ2-3	CASSQDSGDSTQYF	TGTGCCAGCAGCCAAGATTCGGGGGACAGCACGCAGTATTTT
TRBV11-2	15	-	TRBD1	TRBJ2-1	CASSSRTGTVGEQFF	TGTGCCAGCAGCTCCCGGACAGGTACGGTAGGCGAGCAGTTCTTC
TRBV6-2/TRBV6-3	16	-	TRBD1	TRBJ2-3	CASRAQGTTSTDTQYF	TGTGCCAGCAGGGCACAGGGGACCACTAGCACAGATACGCAGTATTTT
TRBV6-1	13	-	-	TRBJ1-5	CASSETGWQPQHF	TGTGCCAGCAGTGAAACAGGGTGGCAGCCCCAGCATTTT
TRBV3-1	13	-	-	TRBJ1-1	CASSQGVAQHPFF	TGTGCCAGCAGCCAAGGCGTTGCCCAGCACCCTTTCTTT
TRBV30	18	-	TRBD2	TRBJ2-6	CAWSGTSGGDSGANVLTF	TGTGCCTGGAGTGGGACTAGCGGGGGGGACTCTGGGGCCAACGTCCTGACTTTC
TRBV6-6	12	-	-	TRBJ2-3	CASGGYTDTQYF	TGTGCCAGCGGGGGATACACAGATACGCAGTATTTT
TRBV28	11	-	-	TRBJ2-7	CATWTSYEQYF	TGTGCCACCTGGACCAGCTACGAGCAGTACTTC
TRBV20-1	11	-	-	TRBJ1-1	CSVRRNTEAFF	TGCAGTGTAAGGAGGAACACTGAAGCTTTCTTT
TRBV30	14	-	-	TRBJ1-5	CAWSVASANQPQHF	TGTGCCTGGAGTGTCGCCAGCGCCAATCAGCCCCAGCATTTT
TRBV29-1	13	-	-	TRBJ1-4	CSVMTSANEKLFF	TGCAGCGTCATGACATCGGCTAATGAAAAACTGTTTTTT
TRBV12-3/TRBV12-4	14	-	-	TRBJ1-2	CASRRTELNYGYTF	TGTGCCAGCAGGCGGACAGAACTTAACTATGGCTACACCTTC
TRBV4-2	15	-	TRBD2	TRBJ2-3	CASSQDDGRADTQYF	TGTGCCAGCAGCCAAGATGACGGGAGGGCGGATACGCAGTATTTT
TRBV7-2	16	-	TRBD2	TRBJ2-1	CASSLALTSGGNEQFF	TGTGCCAGCAGCTTAGCGCTGACTAGCGGGGGGAATGAGCAGTTCTTC
TRBV20-1	15	-	TRBD2	TRBJ2-3	CSARSGGADLDTQYF	TGCAGTGCTAGATCGGGGGGGGCGGACTTAGATACGCAGTATTTT
TRBV7-9	17	-	-	TRBJ2-1	CASSWRRAGSAYNEQFF	TGTGCCAGCAGCTGGCGGAGGGCGGGGTCCGCCTACAATGAGCAGTTCTTC
TRBV19	16	once	-	TRBJ1-5	CASSATYRVSNQPQHF	TGTGCCAGTAGTGCCACCTACAGGGTTAGCAATCAGCCCCAGCATTTT
TRBV28	14	-	-	TRBJ2-7	CASSFTGESYEQYF	TGTGCCAGCAGTTTTACAGGCGAATCCTACGAGCAGTACTTC
TRBV2	13	-	TRBD1	TRBJ1-6	CASRTGVNSPLHF	TGTGCCAGCAGAACAGGGGTTAATTCACCCCTCCACTTT
TRBV15	14	-	-	TRBJ2-7	CATSREAVSYEQYF	TGTGCCACCAGCAGAGAAGCGGTCTCCTACGAGCAGTACTTC
TRBV27	17	-	TRBD2	TRBJ2-3	CASSSTGDYGNTDTQYF	TGTGCCAGCAGTTCGACTGGGGACTACGGGAACACAGATACGCAGTATTTT
TRBV30	15	-	-	TRBJ1-2	CAWRGGHYLMNGYTF	TGTGCCTGGAGGGGTGGACACTACTTAATGAATGGCTACACCTTC
TRBV7-2	12	-	-	TRBJ2-7	CASSPGDYEQYF	TGTGCCAGCAGCCCCGGGGACTACGAGCAGTACTTC
TRBV9	14	-	-	TRBJ2-3	CASSARVGTDTQYF	TGTGCCAGCAGCGCCAGAGTTGGCACAGATACGCAGTATTTT
TRBV14	14	-	TRBD1	TRBJ1-1	CASSQDITGGKAFF	TGTGCCAGCAGCCAAGATATAACAGGGGGCAAAGCTTTCTTT
TRBV3-1	15	-	TRBD1	TRBJ1-1	CASSPNRGEGTEAFF	TGTGCCAGCAGCCCTAACAGGGGTGAGGGGACTGAAGCTTTCTTT
TRBV28	15	few	TRBD2	TRBJ2-5	CASSYGLAGQETQYF	TGTGCCAGCAGTTACGGACTAGCGGGGCAAGAGACCCAGTACTTC
TRBV29-1	13	-	TRBD1	TRBJ1-1	CSVAYRGNTEAFF	TGCAGCGTTGCCTACAGGGGGAACACTGAAGCTTTCTTT
TRBV24-1	13	-	-	TRBJ2-3	CATSDLLTDTQYF	TGTGCCACCAGTGACCTTTTGACAGATACGCAGTATTTT
TRBV20-1	17	-	-	TRBJ2-3	CSARDPRGGASTDTQYF	TGCAGTGCTAGAGACCCGAGGGGGGGAGCTAGCACAGATACGCAGTATTTT
TRBV20-1	13	-	-	TRBJ2-3	CSATSRGRDTQYF	TGCAGTGCCACCAGTAGGGGGAGAGATACGCAGTATTTT
TRBV5-1	16	-	-	TRBJ2-3	CASSLDQVASTDTQYF	TGCGCCAGCAGCTTGGATCAGGTCGCTAGCACAGATACGCAGTATTTT
TRBV30	15	once	TRBD1	TRBJ2-6	CAWSVGKTGGHVLTF	TGTGCCTGGAGTGTGGGGAAGACAGGGGGGCACGTCCTGACTTTC
TRBV9	15	-	-	TRBJ2-2	CASSVAGGNTGELFF	TGTGCCAGCAGCGTAGCCGGGGGGAACACCGGGGAGCTGTTTTTT
TRBV11-2	15	-	-	TRBJ2-5	CASSLVIGSGETQYF	TGTGCCAGCAGCTTAGTAATAGGCAGCGGGGAGACCCAGTACTTC
TRBV12-3/TRBV12-4	17	-	TRBD1	TRBJ1-4	CASSRYTGGRANEKLFF	TGTGCCAGCAGTCGATATACAGGGGGCAGAGCTAATGAAAAACTGTTTTTT
TRBV4-3	15	-	-	TRBJ2-1	CASSQEATDYNEQFF	TGCGCCAGCAGCCAAGAGGCGACAGACTACAATGAGCAGTTCTTC
TRBV5-1	12	-	-	TRBJ1-2	CASSSPMEGYTF	TGCGCCAGCAGCTCACCGATGGAGGGCTACACCTTC
TRBV2	14	-	-	TRBJ1-2	CASSEADRNYGYTF	TGTGCCAGCAGTGAAGCGGACAGAAACTATGGCTACACCTTC
TRBV30	16	-	-	TRBJ2-5	CAWSVRRGLYQETQYF	TGTGCCTGGAGTGTAAGGCGCGGGCTTTACCAAGAGACCCAGTACTTC
TRBV12-3/TRBV12-4	15	-	-	TRBJ2-5	CASSSRTLGQETQYF	TGTGCCAGCAGTTCCCGGACATTAGGCCAAGAGACCCAGTACTTC
TRBV20-1	13	-	-	TRBJ1-1	CSASRGMNTEAFF	TGCAGTGCTAGTAGGGGTATGAACACTGAAGCTTTCTTT
TRBV28	13	-	-	TRBJ1-6	CATLPRGVGPLHF	TGTGCCACCCTTCCGCGGGGCGTGGGACCCCTCCACTTT
TRBV30	14	-	-	TRBJ1-4	CAWSSGTKAEKLFF	TGTGCCTGGAGTAGCGGGACAAAGGCTGAAAAACTGTTTTTT
TRBV14	16	-	-	TRBJ1-1	CASSPSPGLGRLEAFF	TGTGCCAGCAGCCCAAGTCCGGGACTTGGCAGGCTCGAAGCTTTCTTT
TRBV5-4	16	-	TRBD2	TRBJ2-3	CASSLSSGGRTDTQYF	TGTGCCAGCAGCTTGAGTAGCGGGGGGCGCACAGATACGCAGTATTTT